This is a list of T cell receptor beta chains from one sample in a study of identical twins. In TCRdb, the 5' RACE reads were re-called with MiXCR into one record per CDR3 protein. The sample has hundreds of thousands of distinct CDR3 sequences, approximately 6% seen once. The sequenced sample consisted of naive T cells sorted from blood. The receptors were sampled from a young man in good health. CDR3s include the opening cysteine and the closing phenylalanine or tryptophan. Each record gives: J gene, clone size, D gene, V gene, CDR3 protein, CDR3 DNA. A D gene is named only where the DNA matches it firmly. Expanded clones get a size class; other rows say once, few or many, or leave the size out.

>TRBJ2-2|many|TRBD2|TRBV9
CASSVDVGGYTGELFF
TGTGCCAGCAGCGTAGACGTGGGAGGGTACACCGGGGAGCTGTTTTTT
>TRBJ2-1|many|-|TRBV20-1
CSAPTGTGSNEQFF
TGCAGTGCCCCGACCGGGACGGGCTCCAATGAGCAGTTCTTC
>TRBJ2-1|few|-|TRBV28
CASTLGGAEVDEQFF
TGTGCCAGCACCCTAGGGGGGGCCGAGGTCGATGAGCAGTTCTTC
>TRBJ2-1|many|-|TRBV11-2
CASSLYLAYNEQFF
TGTGCCAGCAGCTTATACCTAGCGTACAATGAGCAGTTCTTC
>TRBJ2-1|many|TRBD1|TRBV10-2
CASSDRTGRNEQFF
TGCGCCAGCAGTGACAGGACAGGTCGGAATGAGCAGTTCTTC
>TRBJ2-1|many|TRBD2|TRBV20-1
CSAFGLAGDISEQFF
TGCAGTGCATTCGGACTAGCGGGAGACATCAGTGAGCAGTTCTTC
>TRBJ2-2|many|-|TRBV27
CASSKLQSGDAGELFF
TGTGCCAGCAGTAAACTCCAAAGCGGAGATGCCGGGGAGCTGTTTTTT
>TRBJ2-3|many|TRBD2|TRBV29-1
CSVDGAGGPSDTQYF
TGCAGCGTGGACGGAGCGGGAGGGCCTTCAGATACGCAGTATTTT
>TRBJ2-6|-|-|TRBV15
CATSRVSGARAGANVLTF
TGTGCCACCAGCAGAGTTAGTGGGGCTAGAGCTGGGGCCAACGTCCTGACTTTC
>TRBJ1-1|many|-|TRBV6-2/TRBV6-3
CASSWRAGTAFF
TGTGCCAGCAGTTGGAGGGCGGGTACGGCTTTCTTT
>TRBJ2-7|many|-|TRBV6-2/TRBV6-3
CASSYSAGLSYEQYF
TGTGCCAGCAGTTACTCGGCGGGCCTCTCCTACGAGCAGTACTTC
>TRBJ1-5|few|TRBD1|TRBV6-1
CASSEGPGGLSNQPQHF
TGTGCCAGCAGTGAAGGGCCAGGGGGCCTTAGCAATCAGCCCCAGCATTTT
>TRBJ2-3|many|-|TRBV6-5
CASSLGTQSLTQYF
TGTGCCAGCAGCTTAGGGACCCAATCGTTAACGCAGTATTTT
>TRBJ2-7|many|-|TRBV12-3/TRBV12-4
CASSAKQGGWQYF
TGTGCCAGCAGTGCTAAACAGGGAGGGTGGCAGTACTTC
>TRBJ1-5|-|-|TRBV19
CASNGDWVGQPQHF
TGTGCCAGTAATGGGGACTGGGTCGGTCAGCCCCAGCATTTT
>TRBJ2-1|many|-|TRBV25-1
CASSEYGSGIYNEQFF
TGTGCCAGCAGTGAATATGGGTCGGGGATCTACAATGAGCAGTTCTTC
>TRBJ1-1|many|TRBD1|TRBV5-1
CASSPGTGAMSTEAFF
TGCGCCAGCAGCCCCGGGACAGGGGCGATGAGCACTGAAGCTTTCTTT
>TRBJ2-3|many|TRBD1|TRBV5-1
CASSLAFGQGTDTQYF
TGCGCCAGCAGCTTGGCCTTTGGACAGGGGACAGATACGCAGTATTTT
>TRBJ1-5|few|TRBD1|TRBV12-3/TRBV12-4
CASSRNRGLNQPQHF
TGTGCCAGCAGCCGAAACAGGGGCCTTAATCAGCCCCAGCATTTT
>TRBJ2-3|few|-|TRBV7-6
CASSLALVGPDTQYF
TGTGCCAGCAGCTTAGCGTTGGTAGGCCCAGATACGCAGTATTTT
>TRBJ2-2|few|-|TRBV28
CASSFSGVDGELFF
TGTGCCAGCAGTTTTTCCGGGGTGGACGGGGAGCTGTTTTTT
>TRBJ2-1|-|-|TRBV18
CASSPMAPNLGNEQFF
TGTGCCAGCTCACCAATGGCACCGAATTTAGGGAATGAGCAGTTCTTC
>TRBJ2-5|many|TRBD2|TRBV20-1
CSASSSGRPQETQYF
TGCAGTGCTTCCTCCAGCGGGAGACCTCAAGAGACCCAGTACTTC
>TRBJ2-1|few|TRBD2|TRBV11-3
CASSSLGLAPDNEQFF
TGTGCCAGCAGCTCCTTAGGACTAGCCCCCGACAATGAGCAGTTCTTC
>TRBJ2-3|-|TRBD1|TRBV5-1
CASSPQQGTPTDTQYF
TGCGCCAGCAGCCCGCAACAGGGGACGCCCACAGATACGCAGTATTTT
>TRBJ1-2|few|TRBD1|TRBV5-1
CASSFSTGGVNGYTF
TGCGCCAGCAGCTTCTCGACAGGGGGCGTAAATGGCTACACCTTC
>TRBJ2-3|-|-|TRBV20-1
CSARADWRSRSTDTQYF
TGCAGTGCTAGAGCGGACTGGCGGTCCAGGTCCACAGATACGCAGTATTTT
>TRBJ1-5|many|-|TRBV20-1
CSAPRGAGDQPQHF
TGCAGTGCCCCACGGGGGGCGGGTGATCAGCCCCAGCATTTT
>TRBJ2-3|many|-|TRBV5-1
CASSLVGGWSDTQYF
TGCGCCAGCAGCCTCGTGGGGGGCTGGTCGGATACGCAGTATTTT
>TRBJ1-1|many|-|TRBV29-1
CTGVGGDTEAFF
TGCACCGGTGTCGGGGGGGACACTGAAGCTTTCTTT
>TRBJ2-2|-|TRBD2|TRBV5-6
CASSLVFMGLENTGELFF
TGTGCCAGCAGCTTGGTTTTCATGGGACTAGAAAACACCGGGGAGCTGTTTTTT
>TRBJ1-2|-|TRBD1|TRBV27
CASSLPRQGGDGYTF
TGTGCCAGCAGTTTACCGCGACAGGGAGGGGACGGCTACACCTTC
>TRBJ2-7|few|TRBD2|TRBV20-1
CSASGTSGAYEQYF
TGCAGTGCTAGCGGGACTAGCGGTGCCTACGAGCAGTACTTC
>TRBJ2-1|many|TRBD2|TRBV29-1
CSVGASGHSYNEQFF
TGCAGCGTTGGGGCTAGCGGACACTCCTACAATGAGCAGTTCTTC
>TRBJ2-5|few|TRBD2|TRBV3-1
CASSQVVSSGQETQYF
TGTGCCAGCAGCCAAGTTGTGTCTAGCGGACAAGAGACCCAGTACTTC
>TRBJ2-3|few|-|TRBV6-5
CASSYSAATDTQYF
TGTGCCAGCAGTTACTCGGCAGCCACAGATACGCAGTATTTT
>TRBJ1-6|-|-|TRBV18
CASSPQGNSPLHF
TGTGCCAGCTCACCTCAGGGGAATTCACCCCTCCACTTT
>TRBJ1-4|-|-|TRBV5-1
CASSVREGTPGFF
TGCGCCAGCAGCGTGAGAGAGGGGACACCAGGTTTTTTT
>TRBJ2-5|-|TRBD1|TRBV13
CASSKTGVETQYF
TGTGCCAGCAGCAAGACAGGGGTTGAGACCCAGTACTTC
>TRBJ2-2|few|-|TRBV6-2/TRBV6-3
CASSYSSLTDTGELFF
TGTGCCAGCAGTTACTCGTCACTAACAGACACCGGGGAGCTGTTTTTT
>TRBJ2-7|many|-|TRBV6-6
CASSPGGDEQYF
TGTGCCAGCAGCCCCGGCGGGGACGAGCAGTACTTC
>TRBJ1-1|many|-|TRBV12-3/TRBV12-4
CASSSTGMSGNTEAFF
TGTGCCAGCAGTTCCACAGGGATGAGCGGGAACACTGAAGCTTTCTTT
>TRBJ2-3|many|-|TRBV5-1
CASSLRSPDTQYF
TGCGCCAGCAGCTTGCGTTCACCAGATACGCAGTATTTT
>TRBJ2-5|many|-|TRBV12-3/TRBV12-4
CASRGRRFTETQYF
TGTGCCAGCAGGGGGCGGAGGTTTACAGAGACCCAGTACTTC
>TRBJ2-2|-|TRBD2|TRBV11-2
CASSSPYGWEGDTGELFF
TGTGCCAGCAGCTCACCGTACGGGTGGGAGGGCGACACCGGGGAGCTGTTTTTT
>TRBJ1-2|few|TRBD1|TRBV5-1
CASSEGVRSLSTGHGYTF
TGCGCCAGCAGCGAAGGGGTGAGGTCTCTCTCGACAGGGCATGGCTACACCTTC
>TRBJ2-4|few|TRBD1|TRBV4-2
CASSPLPGQGINLAKNIQYF
TGTGCCAGCAGCCCCTTACCCGGACAGGGGATAAACCTAGCCAAAAACATTCAGTACTTC
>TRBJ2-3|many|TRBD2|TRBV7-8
CASSLQGLPTDTQYF
TGTGCCAGCAGTCTCCAGGGACTACCCACAGATACGCAGTATTTT
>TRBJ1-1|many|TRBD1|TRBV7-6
CASSLNLGTGETEAFF
TGTGCCAGCAGCTTAAATCTAGGGACAGGGGAAACTGAAGCTTTCTTT
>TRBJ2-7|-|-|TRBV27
CASSLYQGQLYEQYF
TGTGCCAGCAGTTTATACCAAGGACAGCTCTACGAGCAGTACTTC
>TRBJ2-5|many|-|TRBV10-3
CASGDLETQYF
TGTGCCTCCGGGGACTTGGAGACCCAGTACTTC